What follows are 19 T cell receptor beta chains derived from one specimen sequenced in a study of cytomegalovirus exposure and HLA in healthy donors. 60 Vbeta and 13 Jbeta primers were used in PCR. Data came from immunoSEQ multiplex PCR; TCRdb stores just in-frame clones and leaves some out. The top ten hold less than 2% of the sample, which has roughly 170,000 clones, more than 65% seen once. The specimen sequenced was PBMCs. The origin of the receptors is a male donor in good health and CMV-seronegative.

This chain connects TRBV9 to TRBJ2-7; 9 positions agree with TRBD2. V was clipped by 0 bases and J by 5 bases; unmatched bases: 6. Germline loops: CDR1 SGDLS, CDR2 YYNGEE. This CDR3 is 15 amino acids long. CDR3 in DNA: TGTGCCAGCAGCGTAGGTGTAGCGGGAGTCCACGAGCAGTACTTC. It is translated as CASSVGVAGVHEQYF.

This CDR3 reads CASSTGPLDITSGNTGELFF. CDR3 coding DNA: TGTGCCAGCAGTACCGGACCGCTCGATATTACTAGCGGGAACACCGGGGAGCTGTTTTTT. The chain uses TRBV27 and TRBJ2-2; 8 nucleotides match TRBD2. The germline gives CDR1 MNHEY, CDR2 SMNVEV (reference sequence). Trimming at V came to 5 bases and at J to 1 base, leaving 18 bases not matched to a gene. The length of the CDR3 is 20 residues.

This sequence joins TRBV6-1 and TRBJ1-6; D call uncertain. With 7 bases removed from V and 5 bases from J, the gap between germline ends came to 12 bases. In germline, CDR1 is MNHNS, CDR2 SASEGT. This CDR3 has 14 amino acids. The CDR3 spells CASIPRWHNSPLHF. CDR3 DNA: TGTGCCAGCATCCCCCGATGGCATAATTCACCCCTCCACTTT.

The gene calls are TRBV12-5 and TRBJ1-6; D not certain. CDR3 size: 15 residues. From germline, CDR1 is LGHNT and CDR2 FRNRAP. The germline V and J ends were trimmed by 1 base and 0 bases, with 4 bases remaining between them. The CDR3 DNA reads TGTGCTAGTGGTTTGGGGAGCTCCTATAATTCACCCCTCCACTTT. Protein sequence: CASGLGSSYNSPLHF.

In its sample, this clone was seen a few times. The CDR3 sequence: CASRDPRAQYEQYF. Written as DNA, the CDR3 is TGTGCCAGCAGAGACCCCAGGGCCCAGTACGAGCAGTACTTC. V usage is TRBV6-6 and J usage is TRBJ2-7, with D possibly TRBD1 on 5 matching bases. CDR1 and CDR2 (germline): MNHNY, SVGAGI (reference sequence). The CDR3 length is 14 residues. V gave up 6 bases and J gave up 4 bases, with 16 bases separating them.

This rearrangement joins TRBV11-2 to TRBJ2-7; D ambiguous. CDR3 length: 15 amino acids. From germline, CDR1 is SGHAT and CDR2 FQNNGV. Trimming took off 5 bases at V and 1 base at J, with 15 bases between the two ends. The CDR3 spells CASSAKNTNSYEQYF. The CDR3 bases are TGTGCCAGCAGCGCCAAAAACACGAATTCCTACGAGCAGTACTTC.

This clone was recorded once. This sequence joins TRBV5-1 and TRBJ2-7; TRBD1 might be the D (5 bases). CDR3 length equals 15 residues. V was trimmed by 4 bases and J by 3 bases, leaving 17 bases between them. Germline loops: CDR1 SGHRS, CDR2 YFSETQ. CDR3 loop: CASSMVPDRRYEQYF. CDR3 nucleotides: TGCGCCAGCAGCATGGTCCCCGACAGACGCTACGAGCAGTACTTC.

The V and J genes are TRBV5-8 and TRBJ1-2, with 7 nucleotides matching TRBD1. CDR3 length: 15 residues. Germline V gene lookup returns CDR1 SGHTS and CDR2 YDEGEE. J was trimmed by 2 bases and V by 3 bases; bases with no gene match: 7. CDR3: CASSSEYRGNYGYTF. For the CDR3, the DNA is TGTGCCAGCAGCTCAGAATACAGGGGCAACTATGGCTACACCTTC.

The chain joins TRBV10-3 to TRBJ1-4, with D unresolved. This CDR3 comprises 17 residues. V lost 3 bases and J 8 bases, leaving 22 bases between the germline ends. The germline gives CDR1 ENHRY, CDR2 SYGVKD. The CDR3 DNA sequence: TGTGCCATCAGTGAATTGAGTTTCGGGGAGTTTGGGGAAAAACTGTTTTTT. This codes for CAISELSFGEFGEKLFF.

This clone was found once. The CDR3: CASRGNIQGFGGYTF. For the CDR3, the DNA is TGTGCCAGCAGGGGGAACATCCAGGGGTTTGGGGGCTACACCTTC. The V gene is TRBV28, the J gene TRBJ1-2, with D possibly matching TRBD1 (6 bases). Germline CDR1 is MDHEN and CDR2 is SYDVKM. V was clipped by 6 bases and J by 8 bases, with 22 bases between them. This CDR3 is 15 amino acids long.

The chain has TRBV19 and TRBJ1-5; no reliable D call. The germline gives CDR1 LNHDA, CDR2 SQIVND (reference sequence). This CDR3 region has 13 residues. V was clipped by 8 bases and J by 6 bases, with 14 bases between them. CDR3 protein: CASVGGPGQPQHF. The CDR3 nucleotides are TGTGCCAGTGTTGGAGGCCCCGGTCAGCCCCAGCATTTT.

DNA of the CDR3: TGCGCCAGCAGCCTGGGACAGATATACGAGCAGTACTTC. Translating it yields CASSLGQIYEQYF. V is TRBV5-1 and J is TRBJ2-5; 7 positions agree with TRBD1. Gene TRBJ2-7 matches the end of the DNA better, so the J call may be wrong. The CDR3 consists of 13 residues. Germline V gives CDR1 SGHRS, CDR2 YFSETQ.

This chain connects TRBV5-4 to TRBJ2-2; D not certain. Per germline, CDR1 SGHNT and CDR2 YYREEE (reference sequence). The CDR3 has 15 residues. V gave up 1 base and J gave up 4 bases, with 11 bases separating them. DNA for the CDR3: TGTGCCAGCAGCTTGTTACTAACGGGCACCGGGGAGCTGTTTTTT. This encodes CASSLLLTGTGELFF. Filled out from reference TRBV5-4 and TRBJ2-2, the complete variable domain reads ETGVTQSPTHLIKTRGQQVTLRCSSQSGHNTVSWYQQALGQGPQFIFQYYREEENGRGNFPPRFSGLQFPNYSSELNVNALELDDSALYLCASSLLLTGTGELFFGEGSRLTVL.

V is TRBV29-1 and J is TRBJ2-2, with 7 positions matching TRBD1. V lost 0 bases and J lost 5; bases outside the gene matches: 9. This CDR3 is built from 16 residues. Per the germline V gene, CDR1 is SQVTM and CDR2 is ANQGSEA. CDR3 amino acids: CSVEDGSGTVTGELFF. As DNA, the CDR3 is TGCAGCGTTGAAGATGGTTCCGGGACAGTGACCGGGGAGCTGTTTTTT.

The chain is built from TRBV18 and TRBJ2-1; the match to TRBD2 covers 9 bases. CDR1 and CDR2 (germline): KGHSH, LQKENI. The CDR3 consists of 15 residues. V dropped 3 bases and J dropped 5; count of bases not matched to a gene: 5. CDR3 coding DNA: TGTGCCAGCTCACCGAAGGCTAGCGGGGACAATGAGCAGTTCTTC. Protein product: CASSPKASGDNEQFF.

CDR3 loop: CASSTGQLQETQYF. In nucleotides, the CDR3 is TGTGCCAGCAGCACGGGACAACTCCAAGAGACCCAGTACTTC. The rearrangement joins TRBV9 to TRBJ2-5; possible D gene TRBD1, 6 bases. Trimming removed 4 bases from V and 1 base from J, with 11 bases in between. CDR1 and CDR2 from the germline V gene are SGDLS and YYNGEE. This CDR3 is built from 14 residues.

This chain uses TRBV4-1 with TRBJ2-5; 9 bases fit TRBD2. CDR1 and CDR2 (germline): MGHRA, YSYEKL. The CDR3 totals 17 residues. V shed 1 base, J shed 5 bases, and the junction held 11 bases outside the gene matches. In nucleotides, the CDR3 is TGCGCCAGCAGCCAAGCCGGGACTAGCTTTTATCAGGAGACCCAGTACTTC. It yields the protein CASSQAGTSFYQETQYF.

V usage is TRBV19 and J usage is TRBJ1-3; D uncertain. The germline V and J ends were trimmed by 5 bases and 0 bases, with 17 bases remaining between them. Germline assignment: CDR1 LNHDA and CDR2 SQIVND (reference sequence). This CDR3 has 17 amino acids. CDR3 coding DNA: TGTGCCAGTAGTCTGTTCTCAGGATCCTACTCTGGAAACACCATATATTTT. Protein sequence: CASSLFSGSYSGNTIYF.

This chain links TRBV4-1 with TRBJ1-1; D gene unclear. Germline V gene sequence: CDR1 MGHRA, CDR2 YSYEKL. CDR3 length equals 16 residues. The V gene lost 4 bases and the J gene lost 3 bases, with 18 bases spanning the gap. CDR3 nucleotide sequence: TGCGCCAGCAGCCCAGAAATCGGGGTGTTGTACACTGAAGCTTTCTTT. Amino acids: CASSPEIGVLYTEAFF.